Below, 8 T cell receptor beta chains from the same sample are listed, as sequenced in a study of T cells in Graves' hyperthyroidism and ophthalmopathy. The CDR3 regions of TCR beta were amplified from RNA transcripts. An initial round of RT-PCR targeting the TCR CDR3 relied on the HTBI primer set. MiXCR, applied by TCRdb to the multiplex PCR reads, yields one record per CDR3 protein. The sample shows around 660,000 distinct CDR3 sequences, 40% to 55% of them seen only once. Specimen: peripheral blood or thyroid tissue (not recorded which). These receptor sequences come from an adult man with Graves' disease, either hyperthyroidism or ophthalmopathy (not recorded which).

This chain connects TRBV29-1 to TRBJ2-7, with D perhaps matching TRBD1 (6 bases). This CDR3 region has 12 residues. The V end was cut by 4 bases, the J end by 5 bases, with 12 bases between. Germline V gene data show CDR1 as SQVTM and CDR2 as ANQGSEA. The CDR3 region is CSVAAGANEQYF. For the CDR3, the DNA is TGCAGCGTTGCAGCAGGGGCCAACGAGCAGTACTTC.

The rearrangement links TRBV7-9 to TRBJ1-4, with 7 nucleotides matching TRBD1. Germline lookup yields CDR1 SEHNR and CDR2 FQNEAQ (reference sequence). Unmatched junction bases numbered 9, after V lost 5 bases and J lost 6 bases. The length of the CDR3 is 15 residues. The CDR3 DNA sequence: TGTGCCAGCAGCGCAGAGGGACAGAGACATGAAAAACTGTTTTTT. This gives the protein CASSAEGQRHEKLFF.

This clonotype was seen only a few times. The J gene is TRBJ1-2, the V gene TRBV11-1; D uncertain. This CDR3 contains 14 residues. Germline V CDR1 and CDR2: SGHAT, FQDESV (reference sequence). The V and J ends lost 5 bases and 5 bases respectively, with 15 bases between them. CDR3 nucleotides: TGTGCCAGCAGCCAAGGTCGACGGCCGTATGGCTACACCTTC. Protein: CASSQGRRPYGYTF. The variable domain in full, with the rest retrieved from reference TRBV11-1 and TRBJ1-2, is EAEVAQSPRYKITEKSQAVAFWCDPISGHATLYWYRQILGQGPELLVQFQDESVVDDSQLPKDRFSAERLKGVDSTLKIQPAELGDSAMYLCASSQGRRPYGYTFGSGTRLTVV.

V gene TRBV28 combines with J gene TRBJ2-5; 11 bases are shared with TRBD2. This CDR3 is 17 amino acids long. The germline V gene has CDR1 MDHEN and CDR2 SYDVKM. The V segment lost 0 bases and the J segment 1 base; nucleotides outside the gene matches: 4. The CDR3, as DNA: TGTGCCAGCAGTTTATGGGGGACTAGCGGAACCCAAGAGACCCAGTACTTC. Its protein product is CASSLWGTSGTQETQYF.

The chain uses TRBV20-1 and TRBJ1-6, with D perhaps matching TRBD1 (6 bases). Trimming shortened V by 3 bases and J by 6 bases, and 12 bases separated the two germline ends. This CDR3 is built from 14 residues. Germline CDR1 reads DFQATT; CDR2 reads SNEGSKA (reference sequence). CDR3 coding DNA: TGCAGTGCTAGGAGGACAGAGGTTAATTCACCCCTCCACTTT. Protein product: CSARRTEVNSPLHF.

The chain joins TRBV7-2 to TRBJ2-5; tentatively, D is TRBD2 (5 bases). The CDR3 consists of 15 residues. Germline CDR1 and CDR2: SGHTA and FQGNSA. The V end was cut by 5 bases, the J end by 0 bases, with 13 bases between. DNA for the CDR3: TGTGCCAGCAGCCGCGGCGGGTGGTACCAAGAGACCCAGTACTTC. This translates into CASSRGGWYQETQYF.

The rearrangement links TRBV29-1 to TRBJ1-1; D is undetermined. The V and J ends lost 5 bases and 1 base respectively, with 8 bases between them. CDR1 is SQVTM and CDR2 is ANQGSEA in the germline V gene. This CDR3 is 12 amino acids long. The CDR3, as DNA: TGCAGCGTTCTCCCCTCGAACACTGAAGCTTTCTTT. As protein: CSVLPSNTEAFF.

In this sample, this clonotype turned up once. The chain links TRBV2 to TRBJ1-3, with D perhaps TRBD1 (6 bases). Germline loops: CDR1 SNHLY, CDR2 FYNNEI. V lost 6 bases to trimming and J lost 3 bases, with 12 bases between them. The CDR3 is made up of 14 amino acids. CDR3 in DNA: TGTGCCAGCAGGGGACAACTCTTTGGAAACACCATATATTTT. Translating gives CASRGQLFGNTIYF.